These 32 T cell receptor beta chains were sequenced from one sample in a study of human T cells and chemical hapten exposure. TCRdb reanalysed the RACE reads using MiXCR and keeps one entry per CDR3 protein. The sample lists some 330,000 distinct CDR3 sequences, about 5% occurring once. Time point here: pre-sensitization, week 0. Treatment indicated: therapeutic diphenylcyclopropenone sensitization with weekly scalp DPC. The sequencing here drew on whole blood, taken in connection with sensitization to the hapten diphenylcyclopropenone (DPC). These receptors originate from a woman younger than 35 with alopecia areata. Some clones in this sample may be carry-over from other donors' samples.

This clonotype has more than one count but fewer than ten. The chain combines TRBV3-1 with TRBJ2-1; 9 nucleotides agree with TRBD2. The CDR3 runs to 17 residues. The ends lost 0 bases at V and 12 bases at J; junction bases unmatched: 15. Germline V gene sequence: CDR1 LGHDT, CDR2 YNNKEL (reference sequence). The CDR3 region has the DNA TGTGCCAGCAGCCAAGATGGCTCTAGCGGGATGGTTCGGGGGCAGTTCTTC. Protein: CASSQDGSSGMVRGQFF.

This clonotype was seen ten or more times. This chain connects TRBV5-6 to TRBJ2-5; TRBD1 is a possible D gene (5 bases). Germline CDR1 is SGHDT and CDR2 is YYEEEE. V was pared by 5 bases and J by 4 bases, with 6 bases between. The CDR3 is made up of 11 amino acids. The CDR3 reads CASSRGETQYF. DNA for the CDR3: TGTGCCAGCAGTAGGGGAGAGACCCAGTACTTC.

This clonotype was picked up many times. The rearrangement links TRBV10-3 to TRBJ1-1; possibly TRBD1 for D (6 bases). CDR3 size: 14 residues. Germline lookup yields CDR1 ENHRY and CDR2 SYGVKD. V was cut by 9 bases and J by 3 bases, with 17 bases left in between. CDR3 sequence reads: CAMGVAGDDTEAFF. The CDR3 DNA reads TGTGCCATGGGGGTCGCAGGGGATGACACTGAAGCTTTCTTT.

This clonotype has ten or more counts. The genes are TRBV4-2 and TRBJ2-3, with 9 bases lining up with TRBD1. CDR3 size: 16 residues. V shed 0 bases, J shed 0 bases, and the junction held 1 base outside the gene matches. Germline CDR1 and CDR2: LGHNA and YNFKEQ. The CDR3 DNA follows: TGTGCCAGCAGCCAAGAGGACAGGGGTAGCACAGATACGCAGTATTTT. Protein: CASSQEDRGSTDTQYF.

Many counts were recorded for this clonotype. The chain couples TRBV4-3 to TRBJ1-1; no clear D gene. The CDR3 loop spans 16 amino acids. Per the germline V gene, CDR1 is LGHNA and CDR2 is YSLEER. Trimming pared 1 base from V and 0 bases from J, leaving 12 bases between. In nucleotides, the CDR3 is TGCGCCAGCAGCCAAGTCTTTGGCTTGATGAACACTGAAGCTTTCTTT. Translated: CASSQVFGLMNTEAFF.

This clonotype occurred a few times. A much larger clone lies one base from this, so it may be a read error. The V call is TRBV7-3, the J call TRBJ1-1; D unresolved. The germline V gene encodes CDR1 SGHTA and CDR2 FQGTGA. There are 13 residues in the CDR3. V dropped 2 bases and J dropped 1 base, with 5 bases sitting between them. The DNA for the CDR3 is TGTGCCAGCAGCTTAGTAGCGAACACTGAAGCTTTCTTT. This sequence encodes CASSLVANTEAFF. The full variable domain, with the rest looked up from reference TRBV7-3 and TRBJ1-1, is GAGVSQTPSNKVTEKGKYVELRCDPISGHTALYWYRQSLGQGPEFLIYFQGTGAADDSGLPNDRFFAVRPEGSVSTLKIQRTERGDSAVYLCASSLVANTEAFFGQGTRLTVV.

There are many counts of this clonotype. CDR3 amino acids: CASSDGTSNSPLHF. The CDR3 DNA reads TGTGCCAGCAGTGACGGGACATCTAATTCACCCCTCCACTTT. The J gene is TRBJ1-6, the V gene TRBV6-5, with a tentative D call TRBD1 (6 bases). V shed 5 bases and J shed 6 bases, with 11 bases lying between them. The CDR3 consists of 14 residues. CDR1 is MNHEY and CDR2 is SVGAGI in the germline V gene.

There are a few counts of this clonotype. The rearrangement joins TRBV18 to TRBJ2-5; tentative D call: TRBD2 (5 bases). CDR3 length: 15 amino acids. V dropped 4 bases and J dropped 1 base, with 13 bases sitting between them. Germline-derived CDR1 and CDR2 are KGHSH and LQKENI. CDR3 sequence (DNA): TGTGCCAGCTCACAGCAAAACCGGGGCCAAGAGACCCAGTACTTC. Protein product: CASSQQNRGQETQYF. Supplemented by reference TRBV18 and TRBJ2-5, the full variable domain reads NAGVMQNPRHLVRRRGQEARLRCSPMKGHSHVYWYRQLPEEGLKFMVYLQKENIIDESGMPKERFSAEFPKEGPSILRIQQVVRGDSAAYFCASSQQNRGQETQYFGPGTRLLVL.

This clonotype was seen ten or more times. The chain employs TRBV3-1 and TRBJ2-3; D call uncertain. The CDR3 loop spans 14 amino acids. CDR1 and CDR2 (germline): LGHDT, YNNKEL (reference sequence). The ends were cut back, 4 bases at V and 0 bases at J, with 8 bases in the middle. CDR3 in DNA: TGTGCCAGCAGCCGCGGCCTTAGCACAGATACGCAGTATTTT. It yields the protein CASSRGLSTDTQYF.

The V and J genes are TRBV20-1 and TRBJ1-1; D gene unclear. V lost 6 bases and J 1 base, leaving 12 bases between the germline ends. The CDR3 is made up of 13 amino acids. Germline V gene data show CDR1 as DFQATT and CDR2 as SNEGSKA (reference sequence). The CDR3 DNA sequence: TGCAGTGCCCTGGTTGGCACGAACACTGAAGCTTTCTTT. Protein product: CSALVGTNTEAFF.

This clonotype showed up just once. A single base separates this from a much larger clone, so it may be a read error. The genes are TRBV29-1 and TRBJ2-3, with D possibly TRBD2 on 7 matching bases. The germline V gene has CDR1 SQVTM and CDR2 ANQGSEA. The CDR3 contains 15 residues. The CDR3 here is CGVEGGVENTDTQYF. The CDR3 DNA reads as TGCGGCGTTGAAGGGGGGGTAGAGAACACAGATACGCAGTATTTT.

The rearrangement uses TRBV11-1 and TRBJ2-3; TRBD2 agrees at 12 bases. Germline CDR1 and CDR2: SGHAT and FQDESV (reference sequence). J lost 5 bases, V lost 5 bases, and 8 bases had no gene match. This CDR3 is built from 16 residues. Here the CDR3 DNA reads TGTGCCAGCAGCCCCGGACTAGCGGGGAGGGGAGATACGCAGTATTTT. It codes for CASSPGLAGRGDTQYF. Full variable domain (missing parts from reference TRBV11-1 and TRBJ2-3): EAEVAQSPRYKITEKSQAVAFWCDPISGHATLYWYRQILGQGPELLVQFQDESVVDDSQLPKDRFSAERLKGVDSTLKIQPAELGDSAMYLCASSPGLAGRGDTQYFGPGTRLTVL.

This clonotype has at least ten counts. The chain recombines TRBV12-3 or TRBV12-4 with TRBJ1-6; no firm D call. This CDR3 comprises 14 residues. Trimming pared 2 bases from V and 9 bases from J, leaving 11 bases between. The DNA for the CDR3 is TGTGCCAGCAGTTTATCCCCGGGAGGTTCACCCCTCCACTTT. Translating it yields CASSLSPGGSPLHF.

There are many counts of this clonotype. The genes are TRBV4-3 and TRBJ1-4, with TRBD1 matching 7 bases. The CDR3 sequence is 15 residues long. CDR1 is LGHNA and CDR2 is YSLEER in the germline V gene. V dropped 4 bases and J dropped 4; count of bases not matched to a gene: 6. The CDR3 nucleotides are TGCGCCAGCAGCCGTCCAGGGGGACTTAATGAAAAACTGTTTTTT. Translating gives CASSRPGGLNEKLFF.

This chain uses TRBV27 with TRBJ1-2; 7 bases agree with TRBD1. Looked up from germline, CDR1 is MNHEY and CDR2 is SMNVEV (reference sequence). Losses at the gene ends were 6 bases for V and 3 bases for J; bases not matched to a gene: 4. CDR3 length equals 13 residues. The CDR3 is CASRTGRDYGYTF. The CDR3 region has the DNA TGTGCCAGCAGGACAGGGAGGGACTATGGCTACACCTTC.

This clonotype came up many times. This chain links TRBV12-3 or TRBV12-4 with TRBJ1-3, with D maybe TRBD1 (6 bases). V was shortened by 3 bases and J by 0 bases, with 15 bases between the two germline ends. The CDR3 runs 17 residues. The CDR3 loop is CASSFGGQGFSGNTIYF. The CDR3 DNA follows: TGTGCCAGCAGTTTCGGGGGCCAGGGTTTCTCTGGAAACACCATATATTTT.

This clonotype was found a few times. The DNA of the CDR3 is TGTGCCAGCAGCTTAGGGTGGGGGCTCGGCTCACCCCTCCACTTT. Protein product: CASSLGWGLGSPLHF. The chain couples TRBV7-2 to TRBJ1-6, with a tentative D call TRBD1 (6 bases). Germline V gives CDR1 SGHTA, CDR2 FQGNSA. The CDR3 totals 15 residues. The germline V and J ends were trimmed by 1 base and 10 bases, with 14 bases remaining between them.

This clonotype appeared many times. The genes are TRBV11-2 and TRBJ1-1, with 7 bases lining up with TRBD1. The V gene end was trimmed by 7 bases and the J gene end by 4 bases; junction bases not matched to a gene: 6. Per the germline V gene, CDR1 is SGHAT and CDR2 is FQNNGV. The CDR3 has 13 amino acids. The CDR3 loop is CASMLTGTTEAFF. As DNA, the CDR3 is TGTGCCAGCATGTTGACAGGGACCACTGAAGCTTTCTTT.

This clonotype was seen ten or more times. V usage is TRBV6-2 or TRBV6-3 and J usage is TRBJ2-7; no reliable D call. The CDR3 is 14 residues long. The V and J ends lost 4 bases and 1 base respectively, with 11 bases between them. Germline loops: CDR1 MNHEY, CDR2 SVGEGT. The CDR3 nucleotides read TGTGCCAGCAGTTTTTCGTCCTTGTCCTACGAGCAGTACTTC. Amino acid sequence: CASSFSSLSYEQYF.

This clonotype was counted many times. This chain connects TRBV2 to TRBJ2-6; perhaps D is TRBD1 or TRBD2 (6 bases each). The germline CDR1 and CDR2 sequences are SNHLY and FYNNEI. The CDR3 consists of 21 residues. The ends were cut back, 0 bases at V and 0 bases at J, with 21 bases in the middle. CDR3 in DNA: TGTGCCAGCAGTGAAGCGCTTCCCCAGGGGTTGGGACTCTCTGGGGCCAACGTCCTGACTTTC. Its translation is CASSEALPQGLGLSGANVLTF.

This clonotype has a count of ten or more. The gene calls are TRBV20-1 and TRBJ1-2, with 9 bases identical to TRBD1. V shed 7 bases and J 2 bases; nucleotides not matched to a gene: 8. The germline V gene encodes CDR1 DFQATT and CDR2 SNEGSKA (reference sequence). This CDR3 comprises 14 residues. Written as DNA, the CDR3 is TGCAGTGTGGACAGGGGCGCCGACAACTATGGCTACACCTTC. Its protein is CSVDRGADNYGYTF.

This clonotype occurred many times. The gene calls are TRBV20-1 and TRBJ1-4, with D unresolved. Trimming took 0 bases from V and 8 from J, leaving 10 bases between them. The CDR3 length is 13 residues. Looked up from germline, CDR1 is DFQATT and CDR2 is SNEGSKA (reference sequence). The CDR3 here is CSARDSAGEKLFF. In nucleotides, the CDR3 is TGCAGTGCTAGAGATTCGGCCGGGGAAAAACTGTTTTTT.

This clonotype has at least ten counts. The chain joins TRBV7-2 to TRBJ2-1; 7 bases map to TRBD2. CDR3 size: 13 residues. Per germline, CDR1 SGHTA and CDR2 FQGNSA. V trimming: 5 bases; J trimming: 7 bases; junction bases outside the gene matches: 5. The CDR3 region is CASSLQRGNEQFF. The CDR3 DNA reads TGTGCCAGCAGCCTCCAGCGGGGAAATGAGCAGTTCTTC.

This clonotype was recorded a few times. The chain has TRBV5-6 and TRBJ1-5; D call uncertain. Germline V gene lookup returns CDR1 SGHDT and CDR2 YYEEEE. The CDR3 loop spans 13 amino acids. Trimming removed 1 base from V and 6 bases from J, with 8 bases in between. CDR3 loop: CASSLTGSQPQHF. Here the CDR3 DNA reads TGTGCCAGCAGCTTGACTGGGAGTCAGCCCCAGCATTTT.

The chain carries TRBV7-8 and TRBJ2-7; no reliable D call. This CDR3 is built from 14 residues. The V end lost 2 bases, the J end lost 0 bases, and 8 bases lay between the germline ends. Germline CDR1 SGHVS, CDR2 FQNEAQ. The CDR3 spells CASSLIRNSYEQYF. The DNA for the CDR3 is TGTGCCAGCAGCTTAATACGGAACTCCTACGAGCAGTACTTC.

This clonotype was counted ten times or more. The genes are TRBV11-2 and TRBJ2-7, with D perhaps TRBD1 (6 bases). The CDR3 has 15 residues. V was cut by 0 bases and J by 3 bases, with 12 bases left in between. Germline V CDR1 and CDR2: SGHAT, FQNNGV. The CDR3 loop is CASSLDRGPLYEQYF. DNA of the CDR3: TGTGCCAGCAGCTTAGACAGGGGCCCCCTCTACGAGCAGTACTTC.

The rearrangement joins TRBV6-4 to TRBJ1-2; D is perhaps TRBD1 (5 bases). CDR1 is MRHNA and CDR2 is SNTAGT in the germline V gene. The CDR3 is 14 amino acids. V was shortened by 0 bases and J by 6 bases, with 11 bases between the two germline ends. The chain's CDR3 is CASSDSSWGHGYTF. The CDR3 DNA reads as TGTGCCAGCAGTGACTCGAGTTGGGGCCATGGCTACACCTTC.

At least ten counts were recorded for this clonotype. The chain couples TRBV4-3 to TRBJ2-1; a possible D gene is TRBD1 (5 bases). There are 16 residues in the CDR3. The V and J ends lost 0 bases and 4 bases respectively, with 13 bases between them. Per germline, CDR1 LGHNA and CDR2 YSLEER. The CDR3 bases are TGCGCCAGCAGCCAAGATACAGGCGAAGCTTACAATGAGCAGTTCTTC. It yields the protein CASSQDTGEAYNEQFF.

Only a few counts were recorded for this clonotype. J is TRBJ2-1 and V is TRBV7-2; 7 nucleotides match TRBD2. V shed 6 bases, J shed 6 bases, and the junction held 8 bases outside the gene matches. The CDR3 extends over 14 amino acids. Germline CDR1 reads SGHTA; CDR2 reads FQGNSA. CDR3 DNA sequence: TGTGCCAGCAGTCTGGTCTGGGGGGGCAATGAGCAGTTCTTC. Encoded protein: CASSLVWGGNEQFF.

This clonotype was seen more than once but under ten times. The chain couples TRBV13 to TRBJ1-1; maybe TRBD1 (6 bases). Between the trimmed V and J ends, which lost 2 bases and 11 bases, there was a span of 24 bases. The CDR3 spans 16 residues. Looked up from germline, CDR1 is PRHDT and CDR2 is FYEKMQ (reference sequence). CDR3 DNA: TGTGCCAGCAGCTTAAGGGGGGCGCCTCACCCAGGGCGGGCTTTCTTT. It codes for CASSLRGAPHPGRAFF.

DNA for the CDR3: TGTGCCAGTAGTATCGGCACTAGCGGGGGCAATGAGCAGTTCTTC. It yields the protein CASSIGTSGGNEQFF. This chain links TRBV19 with TRBJ2-1, with 11 bases aligning to TRBD2. Trimming removed 3 bases from V and 6 bases from J; junction bases left unmatched: 4. The CDR3 runs to 15 residues. Germline V gene lookup returns CDR1 LNHDA and CDR2 SQIVND (reference sequence).

There are many counts of this clonotype. The chain is built from TRBV12-3 or TRBV12-4 and TRBJ1-1, with TRBD1 identical over 12 bases. The CDR3 has 17 residues. V shed 5 bases, J shed 1 base, and the junction held 8 bases outside the gene matches. CDR3 in amino acids: CASSPGTGGGKNTEAFF. The CDR3 bases are TGTGCCAGCAGTCCCGGGACAGGGGGCGGGAAGAACACTGAAGCTTTCTTT.